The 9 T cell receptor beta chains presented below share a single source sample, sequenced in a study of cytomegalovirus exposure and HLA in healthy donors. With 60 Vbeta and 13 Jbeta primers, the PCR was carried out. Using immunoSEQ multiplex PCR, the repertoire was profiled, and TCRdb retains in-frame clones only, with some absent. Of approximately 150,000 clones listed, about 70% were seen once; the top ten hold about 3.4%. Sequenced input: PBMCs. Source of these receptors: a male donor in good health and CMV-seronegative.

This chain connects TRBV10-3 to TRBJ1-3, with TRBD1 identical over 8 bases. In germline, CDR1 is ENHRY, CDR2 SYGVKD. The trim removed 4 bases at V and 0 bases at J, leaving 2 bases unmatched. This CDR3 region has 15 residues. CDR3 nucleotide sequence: TGTGCCATCAGTGGAGACAGGGGCTCTGGAAACACCATATATTTT. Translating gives CAISGDRGSGNTIYF.

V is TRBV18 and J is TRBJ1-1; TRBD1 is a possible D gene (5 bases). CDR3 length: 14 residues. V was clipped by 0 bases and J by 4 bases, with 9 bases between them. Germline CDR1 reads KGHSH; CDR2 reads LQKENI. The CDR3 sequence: CASSPPSGITEAFF. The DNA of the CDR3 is TGTGCCAGCTCACCACCGTCAGGGATCACTGAAGCTTTCTTT.

CDR3 sequence reads: CASSLDSGYPIDTQYF. CDR3 DNA: TGTGCCAGCAGCTTAGACTCGGGGTACCCCATCGATACGCAGTATTTT. The chain has TRBV7-2 and TRBJ2-3; D might be TRBD2 (5 bases). The CDR3 runs to 16 residues. Germline CDR1 reads SGHTA; CDR2 reads FQGNSA. Trimming cost V 1 base and J 6 bases, with 17 bases left between them.

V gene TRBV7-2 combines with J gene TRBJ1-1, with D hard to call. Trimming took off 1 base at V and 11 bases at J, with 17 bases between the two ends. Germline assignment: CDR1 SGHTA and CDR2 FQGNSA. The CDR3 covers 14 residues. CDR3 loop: CASSLDGRQDLAFF. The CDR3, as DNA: TGTGCCAGCAGCTTAGACGGGAGGCAGGATTTGGCTTTCTTT.

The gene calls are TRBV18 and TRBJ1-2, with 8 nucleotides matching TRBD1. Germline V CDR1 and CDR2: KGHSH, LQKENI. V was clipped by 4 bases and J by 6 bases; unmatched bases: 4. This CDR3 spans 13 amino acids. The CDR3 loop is CASSRGQGDGYTF. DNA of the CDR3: TGTGCCAGCTCACGCGGACAGGGTGATGGCTACACCTTC.

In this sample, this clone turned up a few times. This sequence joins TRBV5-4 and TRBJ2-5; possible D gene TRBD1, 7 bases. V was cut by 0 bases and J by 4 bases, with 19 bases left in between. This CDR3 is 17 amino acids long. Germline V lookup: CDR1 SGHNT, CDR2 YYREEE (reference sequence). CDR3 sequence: CASSLGGAGGGGETQYF. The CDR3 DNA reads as TGTGCCAGCAGCTTGGGAGGCGCAGGGGGAGGAGGAGAGACCCAGTACTTC.

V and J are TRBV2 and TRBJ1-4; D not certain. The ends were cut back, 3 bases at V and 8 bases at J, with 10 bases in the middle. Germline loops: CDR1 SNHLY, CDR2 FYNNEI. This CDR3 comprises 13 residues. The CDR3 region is CASSDLGSEKLFF. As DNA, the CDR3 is TGTGCCAGCAGTGACTTGGGTAGCGAAAAACTGTTTTTT.

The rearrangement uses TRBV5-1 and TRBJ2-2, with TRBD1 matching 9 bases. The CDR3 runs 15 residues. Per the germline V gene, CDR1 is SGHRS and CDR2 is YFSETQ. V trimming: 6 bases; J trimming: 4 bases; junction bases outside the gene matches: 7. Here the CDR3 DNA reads TGCGCCAGCAATACAGGGGGCGGTAGCACCGGGGAGCTGTTTTTT. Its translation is CASNTGGGSTGELFF.

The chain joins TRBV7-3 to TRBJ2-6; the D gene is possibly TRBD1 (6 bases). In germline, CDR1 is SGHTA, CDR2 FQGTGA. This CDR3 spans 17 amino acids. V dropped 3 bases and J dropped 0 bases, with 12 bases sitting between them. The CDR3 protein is CASSFGQPGSGANVLTF. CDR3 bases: TGTGCCAGCAGCTTTGGACAGCCTGGCTCTGGGGCCAACGTCCTGACTTTC.